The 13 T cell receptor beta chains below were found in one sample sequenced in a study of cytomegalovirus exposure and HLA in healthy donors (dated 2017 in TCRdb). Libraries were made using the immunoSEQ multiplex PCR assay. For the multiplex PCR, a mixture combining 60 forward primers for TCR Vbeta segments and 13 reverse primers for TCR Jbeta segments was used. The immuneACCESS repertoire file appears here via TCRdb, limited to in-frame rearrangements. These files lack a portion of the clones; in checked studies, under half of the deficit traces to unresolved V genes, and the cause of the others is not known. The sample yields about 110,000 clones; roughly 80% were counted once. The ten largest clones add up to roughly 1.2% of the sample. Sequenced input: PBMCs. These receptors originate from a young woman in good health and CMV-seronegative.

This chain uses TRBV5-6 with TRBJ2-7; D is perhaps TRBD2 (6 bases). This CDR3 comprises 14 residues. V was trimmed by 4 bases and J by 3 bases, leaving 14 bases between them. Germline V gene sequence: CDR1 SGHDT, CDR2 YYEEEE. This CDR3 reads CASSTGLVLYEQYF. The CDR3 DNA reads TGTGCCAGCAGCACGGGACTGGTCCTCTACGAGCAGTACTTC.

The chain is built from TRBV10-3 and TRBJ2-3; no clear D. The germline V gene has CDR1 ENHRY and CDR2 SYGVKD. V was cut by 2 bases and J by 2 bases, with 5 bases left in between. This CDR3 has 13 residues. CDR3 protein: CAISEDTTDTQYF. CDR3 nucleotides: TGTGCCATCAGTGAGGACACCACAGATACGCAGTATTTT.

In DNA, the CDR3 is TGCAACGAAAGAGGACAGGGAGTAAACTATGGCTACACCTTC. This encodes CNERGQGVNYGYTF. This sequence joins TRBV29-1 and TRBJ1-2; TRBD1 matches at 8 bases. Germline CDR1 is SQVTM and CDR2 is ANQGSEA. This CDR3 contains 14 residues.

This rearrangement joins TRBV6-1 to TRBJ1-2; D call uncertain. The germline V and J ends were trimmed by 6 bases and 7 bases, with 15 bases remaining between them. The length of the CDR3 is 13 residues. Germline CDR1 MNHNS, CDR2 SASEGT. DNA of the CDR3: TGTGCCAGCAGCGAGGGAAACGTGGGTGGCTACACCTTC. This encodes CASSEGNVGGYTF.

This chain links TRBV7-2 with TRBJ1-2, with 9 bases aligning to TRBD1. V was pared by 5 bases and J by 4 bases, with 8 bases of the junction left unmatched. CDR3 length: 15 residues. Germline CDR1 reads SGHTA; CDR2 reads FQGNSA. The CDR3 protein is CASSTNPGQGYGYTF. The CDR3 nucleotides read TGTGCCAGCAGCACTAATCCGGGACAGGGCTATGGCTACACCTTC.

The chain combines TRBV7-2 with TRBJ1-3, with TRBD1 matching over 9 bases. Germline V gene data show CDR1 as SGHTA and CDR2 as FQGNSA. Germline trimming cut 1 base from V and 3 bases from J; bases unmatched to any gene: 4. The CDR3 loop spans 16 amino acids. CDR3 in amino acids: CASSLEAGQGGNTIYF. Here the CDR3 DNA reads TGTGCCAGCAGCTTAGAAGCGGGACAGGGTGGAAACACCATATATTTT.

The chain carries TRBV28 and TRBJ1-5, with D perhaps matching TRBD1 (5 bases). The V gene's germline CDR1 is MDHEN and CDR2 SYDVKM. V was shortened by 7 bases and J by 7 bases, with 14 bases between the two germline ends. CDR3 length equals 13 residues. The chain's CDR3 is CASMSGWTQPQHF. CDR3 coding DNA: TGTGCCAGCATGTCAGGGTGGACCCAGCCCCAGCATTTT.

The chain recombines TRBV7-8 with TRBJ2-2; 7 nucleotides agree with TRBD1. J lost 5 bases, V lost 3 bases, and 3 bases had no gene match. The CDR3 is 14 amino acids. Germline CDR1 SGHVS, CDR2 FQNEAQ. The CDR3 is CASSLGQLTGELFF. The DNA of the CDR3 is TGTGCCAGCAGCTTGGGACAGCTAACCGGGGAGCTGTTTTTT.

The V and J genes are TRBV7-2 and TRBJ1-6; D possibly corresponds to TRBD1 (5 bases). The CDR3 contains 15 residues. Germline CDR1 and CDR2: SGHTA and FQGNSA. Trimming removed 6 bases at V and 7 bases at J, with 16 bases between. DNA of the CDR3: TGTGCCAGCAGGGCCGGACAAGGCTCAAATTCACCCCTCCACTTT. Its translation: CASRAGQGSNSPLHF. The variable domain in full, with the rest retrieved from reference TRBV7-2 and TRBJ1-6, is GAGVSQSPSNKVTEKGKDVELRCDPISGHTALYWYRQSLGQGLEFLIYFQGNSAPDKSGLPSDRFSAERTGGSVSTLTIQRTQQEDSAVYLCASRAGQGSNSPLHFGNGTRLTVT.

The CDR3 DNA reads as TGTGCCAGCAGCTTAATGGCAGAGCGATATGGCTACACCTTC. Translation: CASSLMAERYGYTF. The rearrangement joins TRBV7-9 to TRBJ1-2; D unresolved. Germline lookup yields CDR1 SEHNR and CDR2 FQNEAQ (reference sequence). Trimming took off 2 bases at V and 5 bases at J, with 12 bases between the two ends. The CDR3 is 14 amino acids.

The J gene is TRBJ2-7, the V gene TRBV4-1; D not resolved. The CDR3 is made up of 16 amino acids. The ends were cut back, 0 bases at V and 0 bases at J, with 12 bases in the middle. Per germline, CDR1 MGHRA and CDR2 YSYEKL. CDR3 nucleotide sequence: TGCGCCAGCAGCCAAGAACAGCTTACCAGCTCCTACGAGCAGTACTTC. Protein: CASSQEQLTSSYEQYF.

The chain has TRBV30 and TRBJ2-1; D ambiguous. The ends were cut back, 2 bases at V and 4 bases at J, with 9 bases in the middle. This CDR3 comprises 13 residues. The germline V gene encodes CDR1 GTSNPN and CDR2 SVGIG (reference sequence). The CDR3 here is CAWSRSSYNEQFF. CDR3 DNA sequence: TGTGCCTGGAGTCGTTCTTCTTACAATGAGCAGTTCTTC.

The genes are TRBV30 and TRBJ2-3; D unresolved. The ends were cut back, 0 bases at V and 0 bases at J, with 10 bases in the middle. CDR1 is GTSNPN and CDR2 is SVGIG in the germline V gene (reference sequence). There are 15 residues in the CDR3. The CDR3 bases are TGTGCCTGGAGTGTTCCTATCCTAAGCACAGATACGCAGTATTTT. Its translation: CAWSVPILSTDTQYF.